This T cell receptor beta chain was sequenced in a study of blood T cell repertoires in COVID-19. In the original workflow: Reference gene primers were amplified, and this amplification served to estimate nucleated cell counts. Sequencing used immunoSEQ multiplex PCR; TCRdb keeps in-frame clones, though not all of them. That table is the source of V, J and clone size, and D and trimming were worked out from the DNA. The table records about 280,000 clones, 88% of them present only once. CDR1 is SGHDT, CDR2 YYEEEE, per germline. The CDR3 runs 15 residues. The V gene lost 2 bases and the J gene lost 3 bases, with 12 bases spanning the gap.

The sample taken for sequencing was peripheral blood. This chain links TRBV5-6 with TRBJ1-5; a possible D gene is TRBD1 (5 bases). This receptor was taken from a man younger than 30 with active or convalescent COVID-19. The DNA for the CDR3 is TGTGCCAGCAGCTTATCTCTACAGGCCAATCAGCCCCAGCATTTT. This sequence encodes CASSLSLQANQPQHF.